This paragraph covers one T cell receptor (beta chain) sequence. These data are taken from a study of blood T cell repertoires in COVID-19. Overall study: Italy, Spain and the United States were the sources of the convalescent and acute COVID-19 samples. In each case, the material was cDNA or gDNA derived from T cells, B-cell-depleted T cells, or PBMCs.

J was trimmed by 10 bases and V by 4 bases; bases with no gene match: 6. The CDR3 loop spans 12 amino acids. Germline CDR1 SNHLY, CDR2 FYNNEI. In the authors' methods: Reference gene primer amplification gave nucleated cell count estimates. Assay: immunoSEQ multiplex PCR; the TCRdb copy retains only in-frame clones and omits some. That table gives V, J and clone size, and the DNA gave D and trimming. Found here are approximately 76,000 clones, 88% of them singletons; the top ten hold 45%. The clonotype comes from a human donor in a cohort sampled during active COVID-19. Sequences were obtained from peripheral blood. This sequence joins TRBV2 and TRBJ1-1; 7 bases align to TRBD1. CDR3 amino acids: CASSGDREAAFF. CDR3 in DNA: TGTGCCAGCAGTGGAGACAGGGAGGCAGCTTTCTTT. The complete variable domain, with remaining parts taken from reference TRBV2 and TRBJ1-1, reads EPEVTQTPSHQVTQMGQEVILRCVPISNHLYFYWYRQILGQKVEFLVSFYNNEISEKSEIFDDQFSVERPDGSNFTLKIRSTKLEDSAMYFCASSGDREAAFFGQGTRLTVV.